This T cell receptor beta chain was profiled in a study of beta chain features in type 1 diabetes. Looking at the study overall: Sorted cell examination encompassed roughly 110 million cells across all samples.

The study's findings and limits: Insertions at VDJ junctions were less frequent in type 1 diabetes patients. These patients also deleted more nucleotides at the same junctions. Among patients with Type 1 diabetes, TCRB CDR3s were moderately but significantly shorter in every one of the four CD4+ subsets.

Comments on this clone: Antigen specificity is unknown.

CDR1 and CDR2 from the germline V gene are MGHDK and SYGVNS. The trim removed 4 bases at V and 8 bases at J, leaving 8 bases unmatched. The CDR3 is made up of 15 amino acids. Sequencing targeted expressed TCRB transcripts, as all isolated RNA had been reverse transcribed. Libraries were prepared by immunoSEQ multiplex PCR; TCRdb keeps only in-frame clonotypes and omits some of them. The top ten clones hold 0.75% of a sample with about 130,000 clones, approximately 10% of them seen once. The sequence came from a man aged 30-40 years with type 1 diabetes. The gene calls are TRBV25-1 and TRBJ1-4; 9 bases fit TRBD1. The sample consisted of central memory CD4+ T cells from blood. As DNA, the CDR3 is TGTGCCAGCAGTGGGTCCGGGACAGGGTGGGAAAAACTGTTTTTT. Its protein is CASSGSGTGWEKLFF.